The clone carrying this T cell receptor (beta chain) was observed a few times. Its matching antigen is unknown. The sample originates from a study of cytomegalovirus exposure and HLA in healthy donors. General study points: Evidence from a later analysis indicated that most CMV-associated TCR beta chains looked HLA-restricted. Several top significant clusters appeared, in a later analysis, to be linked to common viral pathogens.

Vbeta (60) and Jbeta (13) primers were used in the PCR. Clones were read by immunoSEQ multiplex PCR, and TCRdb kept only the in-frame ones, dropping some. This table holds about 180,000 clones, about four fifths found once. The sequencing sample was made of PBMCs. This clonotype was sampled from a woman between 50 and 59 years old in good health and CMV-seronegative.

The CDR3: CASSTPASSAKYF. In DNA, the CDR3 is TGTGCCAGCAGTACCCCCGCTAGTAGTGCAAAGTATTTT. The chain employs TRBV28 and TRBJ2-3; unclear D gene. Looked up from germline, CDR1 is MDHEN and CDR2 is SYDVKM. This CDR3 spans 13 amino acids. With 5 bases removed from V and 13 bases from J, the gap between germline ends came to 19 bases. Full variable domain (outside the CDR3, taken from reference TRBV28 and TRBJ2-3): DVKVTQSSRYLVKRTGEKVFLECVQDMDHENMFWYRQDPGLGLRLIYFSYDVKMKEKGDIPEGYSVSREKKERFSLILESASTNQTSMYLCASSTPASSAKYFGPGTRLTVL.